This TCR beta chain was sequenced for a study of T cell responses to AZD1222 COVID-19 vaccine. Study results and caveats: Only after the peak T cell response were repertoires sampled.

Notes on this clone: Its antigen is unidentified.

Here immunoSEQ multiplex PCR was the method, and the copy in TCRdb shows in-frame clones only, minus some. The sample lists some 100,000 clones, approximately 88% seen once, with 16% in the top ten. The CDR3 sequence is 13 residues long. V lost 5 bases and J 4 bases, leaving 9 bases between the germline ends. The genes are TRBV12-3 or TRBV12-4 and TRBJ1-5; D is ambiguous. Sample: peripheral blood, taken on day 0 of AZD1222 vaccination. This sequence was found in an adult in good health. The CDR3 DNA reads TGTGCCAGCAGTGCCAAGCAGAATCAGCCCCAGCATTTT. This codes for CASSAKQNQPQHF.